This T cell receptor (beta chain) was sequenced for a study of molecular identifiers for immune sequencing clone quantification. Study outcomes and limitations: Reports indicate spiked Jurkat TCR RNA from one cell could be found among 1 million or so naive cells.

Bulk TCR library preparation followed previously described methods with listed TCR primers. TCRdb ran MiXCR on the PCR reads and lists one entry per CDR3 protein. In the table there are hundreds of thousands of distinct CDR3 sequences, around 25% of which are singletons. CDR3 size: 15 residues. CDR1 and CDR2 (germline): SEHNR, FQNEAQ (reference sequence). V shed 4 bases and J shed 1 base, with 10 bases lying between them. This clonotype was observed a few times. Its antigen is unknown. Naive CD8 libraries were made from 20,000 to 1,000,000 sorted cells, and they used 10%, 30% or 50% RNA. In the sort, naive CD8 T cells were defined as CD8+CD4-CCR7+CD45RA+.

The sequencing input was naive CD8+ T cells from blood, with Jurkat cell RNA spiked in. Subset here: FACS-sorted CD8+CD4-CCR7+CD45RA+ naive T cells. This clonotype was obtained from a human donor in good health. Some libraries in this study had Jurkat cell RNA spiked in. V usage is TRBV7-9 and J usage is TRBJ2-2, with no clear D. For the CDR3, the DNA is TGTGCCAGCAGCTCGTTCGGGTGGAACACCGGGGAGCTGTTTTTT. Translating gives CASSSFGWNTGELFF.